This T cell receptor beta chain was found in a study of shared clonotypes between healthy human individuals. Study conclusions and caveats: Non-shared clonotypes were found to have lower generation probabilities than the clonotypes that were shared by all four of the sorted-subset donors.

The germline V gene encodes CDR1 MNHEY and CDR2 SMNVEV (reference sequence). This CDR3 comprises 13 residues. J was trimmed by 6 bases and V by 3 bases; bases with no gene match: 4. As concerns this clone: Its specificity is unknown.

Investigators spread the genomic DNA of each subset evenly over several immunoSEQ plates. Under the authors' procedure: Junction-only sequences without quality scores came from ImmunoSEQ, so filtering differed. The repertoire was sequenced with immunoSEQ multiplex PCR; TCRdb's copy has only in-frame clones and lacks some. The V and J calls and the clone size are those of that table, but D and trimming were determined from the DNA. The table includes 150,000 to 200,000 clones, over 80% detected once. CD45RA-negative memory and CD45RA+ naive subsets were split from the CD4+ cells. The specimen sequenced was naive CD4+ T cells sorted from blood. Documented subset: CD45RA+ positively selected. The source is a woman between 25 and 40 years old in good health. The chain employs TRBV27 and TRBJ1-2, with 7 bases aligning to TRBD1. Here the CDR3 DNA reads TGTGCCAGCAGTTTTAGCACAGGGGATGGCTACACCTTC. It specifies CASSFSTGDGYTF.